The 30 T cell receptor beta chains reported below all come from one sample, sequenced in a study of T cell clusters in autoimmune cytopenias (dated 2019 in TCRdb). TRB amplification used about 250 ng of peripheral blood genomic DNA, some 38,000 genome equivalents, per sample. The data were produced on an Illumina MiSeq. To amplify TRB rearrangements, a touch-down multiplex PCR protocol was run with the TRB-A and TRB-B primer pools combined in a single tube. TCRdb reprocessed the reads and lists each CDR3 protein sequence as a single entry, with no DNA. This sample's table lists approximately 11,000 distinct CDR3 sequences. The ten largest clones represent 20% to 25% of the sample. This sample also belongs to another study, concerning T cell repertoires in aging, cancer and after chemotherapy.

What was sequenced was peripheral blood. These receptors originate from a human donor in good health.

This chain links TRBV5-4 with TRBJ2-3. This CDR3 has 15 residues. The germline CDR1 and CDR2 sequences are SGHNT and YYREEE (reference sequence). CDR3 amino acids: CASSVGRGSTDTQYF.

This clonotype ranks as medium-sized in terms of frequency. The CDR3 loop reads CASSEDRGYGYTF. V usage is TRBV6-6 and J usage is TRBJ1-2; TCRdb designates TRBD1, a call that cannot be tested without DNA. The CDR3 totals 13 residues. Germline CDR1 is MNHNY and CDR2 is SVGAGI (reference sequence).

The rearrangement links TRBV7-6 to TRBJ1-1. The CDR3 runs 15 residues. Germline V gene sequence: CDR1 SGHVS, CDR2 FNYEAQ. CDR3: CASSLAGSGGTEAFF.

Frequency places this clonotype as medium-sized. This CDR3 reads CASSDGGKGDADTQYF. This chain joins TRBV6-4 and TRBJ2-3; lacking DNA, the TRBD1 call made by TCRdb goes unchecked. CDR3 length: 16 residues. Germline-derived CDR1 and CDR2 are MRHNA and SNTAGT.

The chain recombines TRBV21-1 with TRBJ2-3. TRBV21-1 is given as a pseudogene. The CDR3 covers 15 residues. CDR3 protein: CATPTDCTSTDTQYF.

CDR3 sequence reads: CATSRDITGTEAFF. This chain uses TRBV15 with TRBJ1-1. Germline V CDR1 and CDR2: LNHNV, YYDKDF (reference sequence). This CDR3 has 14 residues. The full variable domain, in which reference TRBV15 and TRBJ1-1 provide the parts outside the CDR3, is DAMVIQNPRYQVTQFGKPVTLSCSQTLNHNVMYWYQQKSSQAPKLLFHYYDKDFNNEADTPDNFQSRRPNTSFCFLDIRSPGLGDTAMYLCATSRDITGTEAFFGQGTRLTVV.

The J gene is TRBJ2-1, the V gene TRBV6-6; TCRdb's D call of TRBD2 is untestable without DNA. The germline V gene has CDR1 MNHNY and CDR2 SVGAGI (reference sequence). This CDR3 is built from 13 residues. The CDR3 here is CASSYSGLAEQFF.

The J gene is TRBJ2-5, the V gene TRBV5-5; TCRdb calls TRBD1, which cannot be checked without DNA. Germline CDR1 is SGHKS and CDR2 is YYEKEE (reference sequence). This CDR3 spans 13 amino acids. CDR3 sequence: CASSSGIQETQYF.

This chain uses TRBV19 with TRBJ1-5. Germline values: CDR1 LNHDA, CDR2 SQIVND (reference sequence). The CDR3 extends over 17 amino acids. The CDR3 sequence: CATAQRAASYSNQPQHF.

The chain carries TRBV15 and TRBJ2-5; there is no DNA to check the TCRdb D call of TRBD1. Germline values: CDR1 LNHNV, CDR2 YYDKDF (reference sequence). This CDR3 region has 11 residues. CDR3 region: CATRGAETQYF.

This rearrangement joins TRBV18 to TRBJ2-2. CDR1 KGHSH and CDR2 LQKENI come from the germline V gene. The length of the CDR3 is 13 residues. The CDR3 is CASSPDFAGELFF.

The chain couples TRBV6-2 or TRBV6-3 to TRBJ1-1; without DNA, the TCRdb call of TRBD1 cannot be checked. Germline V lookup: CDR1 MNHEY, CDR2 SVGEGT. The CDR3 sequence is 14 residues long. The CDR3: CASQTGGTNTEAFF.

This chain joins TRBV29-1 and TRBJ1-1. The CDR3 length is 11 residues. Germline V CDR1 and CDR2: SQVTM, ANQGSEA. CDR3 region: CSVLGNTEAFF.

The chain carries TRBV6-5 and TRBJ2-3; the TCRdb D gene call, TRBD2, has no DNA to confirm it. The germline CDR1 and CDR2 sequences are MNHEY and SVGAGI. This CDR3 has 15 residues. CDR3 region: CASSYSGGAGDTQYF.

The CDR3 sequence: CASRGGTHAGQPQHF. This rearrangement joins TRBV12-3 or TRBV12-4 to TRBJ1-5. The CDR3 length is 15 residues.

J is TRBJ2-3 and V is TRBV27. CDR1 and CDR2 from the germline V gene are MNHEY and SMNVEV (reference sequence). The CDR3 covers 14 residues. The chain's CDR3 is CASRPEPSTDTQYF.

The V and J genes are TRBV5-1 and TRBJ2-3. CDR1 is SGHRS, CDR2 YFSETQ, per germline. This CDR3 contains 16 residues. CDR3 sequence: CASSSGGGASTDTQYF.

This chain connects TRBV30 to TRBJ1-6; TCRdb's D gene call, TRBD1, goes unchecked for lack of DNA. The germline CDR1 and CDR2 sequences are GTSNPN and SVGIG (reference sequence). The CDR3 sequence is 13 residues long. The CDR3 region is CAWSAGVGSPLHF.

The V and J genes are TRBV6-2 or TRBV6-3 and TRBJ2-3. The CDR3 is 11 amino acids. Looked up from germline, CDR1 is MNHEY and CDR2 is SVGEGT. CDR3 in amino acids: CASTTVDTQYF.

J is TRBJ1-1 and V is TRBV27; TCRdb proposes TRBD1, but this gene call is untestable without DNA. This CDR3 contains 16 residues. CDR1 is MNHEY, CDR2 SMNVEV, per germline (reference sequence). CDR3 residues: CASSPDWGPGDTEAFF.

The chain combines TRBV19 with TRBJ1-6. The V gene's germline CDR1 is LNHDA and CDR2 SQIVND (reference sequence). The CDR3 has 14 amino acids. CDR3 amino acids: CASSIRRQNSPLHF.

The rearrangement joins TRBV12-3 or TRBV12-4 to TRBJ2-6; TCRdb's D gene call, TRBD1, goes unchecked for lack of DNA. The CDR3 runs to 16 residues. The CDR3 here is CASRTTGISGANVLTF.

This chain links TRBV6-5 with TRBJ2-1; TCRdb reports TRBD1, a call that lacks DNA to check it against. The CDR3 has 18 residues. Germline loops: CDR1 MNHEY, CDR2 SVGAGI. The CDR3 region is CASSYARRRGLSYNEQFF.

This chain joins TRBV7-2 and TRBJ2-3; without DNA, the TCRdb call of TRBD1 cannot be checked. Germline CDR1 is SGHTA and CDR2 is FQGNSA. CDR3 length: 15 amino acids. The CDR3 sequence is CASSLEGASTDTQYF.

The chain is built from TRBV27 and TRBJ2-1. CDR1 is MNHEY, CDR2 SMNVEV, per germline (reference sequence). The CDR3 runs 12 residues. The CDR3 reads CASSLPLGKQFF.

This chain joins TRBV7-2 and TRBJ1-4; TCRdb indicates TRBD1, and absent DNA this call remains unverified. The germline CDR1 and CDR2 sequences are SGHTA and FQGNSA. The CDR3 is 18 amino acids. This CDR3 is CASSLGSGQGAPSRKLFF. Full variable domain (remainder filled in from reference TRBV7-2 and TRBJ1-4): GAGVSQSPSNKVTEKGKDVELRCDPISGHTALYWYRQSLGQGLEFLIYFQGNSAPDKSGLPSDRFSAERTGGSVSTLTIQRTQQEDSAVYLCASSLGSGQGAPSRKLFFGSGTQLSVL.

CDR3 residues: CASAVRGTNTEAFF. The chain has TRBV19 and TRBJ1-1; the D call from TCRdb, TRBD1, cannot be confirmed without DNA. The germline gives CDR1 LNHDA, CDR2 SQIVND (reference sequence). This CDR3 comprises 14 residues.

This chain connects TRBV19 to TRBJ2-7. There are 13 residues in the CDR3. CDR1 is LNHDA and CDR2 is SQIVND in the germline V gene (reference sequence). The CDR3 protein is CASKDLLSYEQYF. The entire variable domain, with the rest obtained from reference TRBV19 and TRBJ2-7, is as follows: DGGITQSPKYLFRKEGQNVTLSCEQNLNHDAMYWYRQDPGQGLRLIYYSQIVNDFQKGDIAEGYSVSREKKESFPLTVTSAQKNPTAFYLCASKDLLSYEQYFGPGTRLTVT.

This CDR3 is CASSTTTFSEAFF. This rearrangement joins TRBV19 to TRBJ1-1. Germline V gene lookup returns CDR1 LNHDA and CDR2 SQIVND (reference sequence). The CDR3 has 13 residues.

This chain uses TRBV6-2 or TRBV6-3 with TRBJ2-2; absent DNA, TCRdb's TRBD2 call cannot be checked. Per germline, CDR1 MNHEY and CDR2 SVGEGT. The length of the CDR3 is 16 residues. CDR3 protein: CASSYQGLVNTGELFF.